This TCR beta chain was profiled in a study of siplizumab effects on memory and regulatory T cells. Points from the study as a whole: Siplizumab significantly lowered the alloreactive sequences that could be traced to unstimulated CD4+ memory cells. A major contribution to the alloresponse seemed to be made by naive T cells, which seemed more diverse than memory cells. Mappable alloreactive CD4+ clones averaged approximately 62% Treg-derived with siplizumab versus around 25% in controls.

Assays examined approximately 9.1 x 10^4 TCR templates per sample. Generated by immunoSEQ multiplex PCR, the TCRdb table keeps only in-frame clones and is missing some. The data contain roughly 100,000 clones, just over 90% of them singletons. The table lists this clone with a count of one. Its antigen remains unknown. The CDR3 contains 14 residues. Trimming at V came to 5 bases and at J to 4 bases, leaving 4 bases not matched to a gene. CDR1 LNHDA and CDR2 SQIVND come from the germline V gene (reference sequence). The chain joins TRBV19 to TRBJ1-5; TRBD1 matches 8 bases. This TCR came from a human donor in good health. The sequenced sample was CD4+ T cells sorted from blood. The CDR3, as DNA: TGTGCCAGTAGTGGACAGGGACCAAATCAGCCCCAGCATTTT. Its protein is CASSGQGPNQPQHF.